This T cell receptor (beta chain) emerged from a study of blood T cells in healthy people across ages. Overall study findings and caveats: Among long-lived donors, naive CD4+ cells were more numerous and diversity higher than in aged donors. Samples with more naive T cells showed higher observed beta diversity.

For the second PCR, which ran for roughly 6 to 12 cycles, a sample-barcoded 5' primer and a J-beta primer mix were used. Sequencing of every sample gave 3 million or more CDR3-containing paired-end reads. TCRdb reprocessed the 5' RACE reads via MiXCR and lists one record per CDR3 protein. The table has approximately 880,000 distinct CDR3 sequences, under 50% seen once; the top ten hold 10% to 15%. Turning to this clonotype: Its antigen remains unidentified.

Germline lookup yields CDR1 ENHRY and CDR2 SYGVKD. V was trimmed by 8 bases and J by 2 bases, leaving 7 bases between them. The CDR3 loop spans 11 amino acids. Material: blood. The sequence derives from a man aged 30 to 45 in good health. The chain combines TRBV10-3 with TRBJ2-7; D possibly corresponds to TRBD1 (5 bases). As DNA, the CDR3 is TGTGCCATCGCAGGGACCTACGAGCAGTACTTC. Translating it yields CAIAGTYEQYF.